This T cell receptor beta chain was sequenced in a study of tumor T cells in aggressive B-cell lymphoma (dated by TCRdb to 2016 to 2017). From cysteine to phenylalanine, the CDR3 is 13 amino acids long. Of all the DNA, just the CDR3 is kept, 39 bases in frame from base 1. Germline trimming: 4 bases from V, 10 bases from J; junction bases outside gene matches: 6. In the germline V gene, CDR1 corresponds to SGHTA and CDR2 to FQGNSA. Comment on this clone: What this receptor recognizes is not known. No much larger clone is present one base from it, and per-base qualities are unavailable.

The library was obtained by the immunoSEQ multiplex PCR assay. The table was pulled from immuneACCESS by TCRdb, which kept in-frame rearrangements only. Such tables lose some clones; where checked, under half of the loss comes from unresolved V genes, and the rest has no known cause. This sample gives 4,500 to 5,000 clones in total; over 75% of them show up just once. The ten biggest clones cover around 5.6% of the sample. What was sequenced was tumor tissue. The source of this sequence is an adult with diffuse large B cell lymphoma. The sequence is built from TRBV7-2 and TRBJ2-1; TRBD1 aligns with 8 central bases. CDR3 loop: CASSSSGGLEQFF. The nucleotide sequence reads as follows: TGTGCCAGCAGCTCCTCAGGGGGCTTGGAGCAGTTCTTC.